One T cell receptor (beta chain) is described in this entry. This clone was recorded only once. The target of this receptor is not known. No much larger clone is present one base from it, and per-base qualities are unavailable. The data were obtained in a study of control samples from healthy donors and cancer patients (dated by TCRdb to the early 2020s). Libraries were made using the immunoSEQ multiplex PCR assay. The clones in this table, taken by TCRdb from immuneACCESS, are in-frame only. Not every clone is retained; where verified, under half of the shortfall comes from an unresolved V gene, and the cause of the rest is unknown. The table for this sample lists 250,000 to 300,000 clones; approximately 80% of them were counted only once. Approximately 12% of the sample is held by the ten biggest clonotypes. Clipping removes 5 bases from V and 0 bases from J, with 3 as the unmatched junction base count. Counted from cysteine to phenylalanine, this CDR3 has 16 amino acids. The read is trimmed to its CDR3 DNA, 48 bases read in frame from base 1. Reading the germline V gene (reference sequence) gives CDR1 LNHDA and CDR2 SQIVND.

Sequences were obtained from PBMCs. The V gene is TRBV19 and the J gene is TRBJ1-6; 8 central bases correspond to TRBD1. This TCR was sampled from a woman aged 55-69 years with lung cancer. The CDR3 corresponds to CASSPGQGSYNSPLHF. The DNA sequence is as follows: TGTGCCAGTAGTCCCGGACAGGGCTCCTATAATTCACCCCTCCACTTT.